This TCR beta chain was found in a study of cytomegalovirus exposure and HLA in healthy donors. Germline V lookup: CDR1 SGHTA, CDR2 FQGNSA. The CDR3 is 13 residues long. Trimming took off 5 bases at V and 0 bases at J, with 5 bases between the two ends. General study points: Most sequenced TCRs were rare (though some public TCRs occurred in many donors). In an earlier analysis, productive rearrangement rates for most beta V segments clustered near 87% or 30%.

Concerning this clone itself: The antigen is unknown. Other DNA sequences within the sample encode an identical CDR3.

In the PCR, 60 Vbeta and 13 Jbeta primers were used. Here immunoSEQ multiplex PCR was the method, and the copy in TCRdb shows in-frame clones only, minus some. Among 150,000 to 200,000 clones, 75% to 85% were seen once, and the ten largest hold 1.6%. Source material: PBMCs. This TCR derives from a woman aged 45-65 years in good health and CMV-seronegative. J is TRBJ2-1 and V is TRBV7-2; no reliable D call. Here the CDR3 reads CASSPSSYNEQFF. The CDR3, as DNA: TGTGCCAGCAGCCCGAGCTCCTACAATGAGCAGTTCTTC.